These 32 T cell receptor beta chains were all obtained from the same sample, sequenced in a study of shared clonotypes between healthy human individuals. Libraries were prepared by immunoSEQ multiplex PCR; TCRdb keeps only in-frame clonotypes and omits some of them. In the table there are 1,500,000 or so clones, roughly 97% of which are singletons. Sequencing was performed on naive CD4+ T cells sorted from blood. Indicated subset: CD45RA+ positively selected. These TCRs come from a man aged 25-45 years in good health.

The J gene is TRBJ2-3, the V gene TRBV7-3; D remains ambiguous. Germline values: CDR1 SGHTA, CDR2 FQGTGA. The CDR3 runs 14 residues. V gave up 2 bases and J gave up 2 bases, with 8 bases separating them. The CDR3 nucleotides read TGTGCCAGCAGCTTAGGGTCGACCACAGATACGCAGTATTTT. Residues: CASSLGSTTDTQYF. Combining the CDR3 with reference TRBV7-3 and TRBJ2-3 gives the whole variable domain GAGVSQTPSNKVTEKGKYVELRCDPISGHTALYWYRQSLGQGPEFLIYFQGTGAADDSGLPNDRFFAVRPEGSVSTLKIQRTERGDSAVYLCASSLGSTTDTQYFGPGTRLTVL.

The chain links TRBV4-3 to TRBJ2-5; 10 bases line up with TRBD1. V lost 4 bases and J lost 2; bases outside the gene matches: 7. The CDR3 spans 16 residues. Germline CDR1 and CDR2: LGHNA and YSLEER. Here the CDR3 reads CASSLDGTGAQETQYF. In DNA, the CDR3 is TGCGCCAGCAGCCTGGACGGGACAGGGGCACAAGAGACCCAGTACTTC.

J is TRBJ2-2 and V is TRBV19; 10 nucleotides agree with TRBD2. With 3 bases clipped from V and 4 bases from J, the junction kept 5 bases outside the gene matches. Germline loops: CDR1 LNHDA, CDR2 SQIVND (reference sequence). This CDR3 is built from 16 residues. CDR3 protein: CASSMLAGVVTGELFF. CDR3 nucleotide sequence: TGTGCCAGTAGTATGCTAGCGGGAGTGGTCACCGGGGAGCTGTTTTTT.

The chain links TRBV12-5 to TRBJ1-5, with D perhaps matching TRBD1 (5 bases). The CDR3 totals 15 residues. Trimming pared 3 bases from V and 1 base from J, leaving 10 bases between. CDR1 is LGHNT and CDR2 is FRNRAP in the germline V gene. CDR3 in DNA: TGTGCTAGTGGTTTCGGGGGTGAGAGCAATCAGCCCCAGCATTTT. It encodes CASGFGGESNQPQHF.

The chain couples TRBV10-1 to TRBJ2-3; D call uncertain. The ends were cut back, 2 bases at V and 8 bases at J, with 11 bases in the middle. Germline V lookup: CDR1 WNHNN, CDR2 SYGVQD (reference sequence). There are 13 residues in the CDR3. The CDR3 is CASSEQIGRTQYF. In DNA form, the CDR3 reads TGCGCCAGCAGTGAGCAAATAGGACGTACGCAGTATTTT.

The genes are TRBV6-4 and TRBJ1-1; TRBD1 is a possible D gene (6 bases). Trimming took off 6 bases at V and 0 bases at J, with 8 bases between the two ends. The CDR3 runs 13 residues. From germline, CDR1 is MRHNA and CDR2 SNTAGT. CDR3 DNA: TGTGCCAGCAGGGGACACCTGAACACTGAAGCTTTCTTT. This sequence encodes CASRGHLNTEAFF.

This clone was observed once. The chain uses TRBV28 and TRBJ2-1; TRBD2 aligns across 12 bases. The CDR3 loop spans 18 amino acids. Trimming took 7 bases from V and 3 from J; bases not matched to a gene: 13. Germline-derived CDR1 and CDR2 are MDHEN and SYDVKM. This CDR3 reads CASTQTSGGSRDYNEQFF. The CDR3 DNA reads TGTGCCAGCACACAGACTAGCGGGGGTTCGAGGGACTACAATGAGCAGTTCTTC.

This clone has a single count. The CDR3 coding sequence is TGTGCCAGTAGTATGGGGCAGGGGGCCACTGAAGCTTTCTTT. It yields the protein CASSMGQGATEAFF. The V and J genes are TRBV19 and TRBJ1-1; 8 bases fit TRBD1. Germline CDR1 is LNHDA and CDR2 is SQIVND (reference sequence). V gave up 3 bases and J gave up 4 bases; unmatched junction bases: 4. This CDR3 region has 14 residues.

The chain uses TRBV7-2 and TRBJ1-5, with D possibly being TRBD1 (5 bases). The V gene lost 1 base and the J gene lost 3 bases, with 10 bases spanning the gap. The CDR3 contains 15 residues. Germline assignment: CDR1 SGHTA and CDR2 FQGNSA. CDR3 bases: TGTGCCAGCAGCTTAGGACAGACATTCAATCAGCCCCAGCATTTT. Protein: CASSLGQTFNQPQHF.

This chain joins TRBV27 and TRBJ2-7, with D unclear. The CDR3 covers 12 residues. Per germline, CDR1 MNHEY and CDR2 SMNVEV (reference sequence). Trimming took off 11 bases at V and 5 bases at J, with 16 bases between the two ends. The CDR3 loop reads CAVRRKEDEQYF. The CDR3 DNA reads TGTGCCGTGCGGCGGAAAGAGGACGAGCAGTACTTC.

The genes are TRBV7-9 and TRBJ2-5; tentative D call: TRBD1 (5 bases). The CDR3 consists of 15 residues. Trimming removed 0 bases from V and 2 bases from J, with 10 bases in between. Germline lookup yields CDR1 SEHNR and CDR2 FQNEAQ (reference sequence). For the CDR3, the DNA is TGTGCCAGCAGCTTAGCCGAGACAGTGCAAGAGACCCAGTACTTC. Translated: CASSLAETVQETQYF.

The chain uses TRBV14 and TRBJ1-3; D is unresolved. The V gene lost 5 bases and the J gene lost 4 bases, with 9 bases spanning the gap. From germline, CDR1 is SGHDN and CDR2 FVKESK. This CDR3 comprises 13 residues. The CDR3 DNA reads as TGTGCCAGCAGCTGGGATCGCGGAAACACCATATATTTT. This gives the protein CASSWDRGNTIYF.

V gene TRBV5-1 combines with J gene TRBJ2-1; the D gene is possibly TRBD2 (6 bases). Germline CDR1 is SGHRS and CDR2 is YFSETQ. This CDR3 contains 18 residues. V dropped 0 bases and J dropped 5 bases, with 21 bases sitting between them. CDR3 amino acids: CASSLVSRGRGGDNEQFF. The CDR3, as DNA: TGCGCCAGCAGCTTGGTATCGCGTGGGAGAGGAGGGGACAATGAGCAGTTCTTC.

This clone was recorded only once. The CDR3 reads CASSFGTRGDTQYF. The CDR3 DNA sequence: TGTGCCAGCAGCTTCGGGACTAGGGGGGATACGCAGTATTTT. The chain uses TRBV7-3 and TRBJ2-3; 8 nucleotides line up with TRBD2. The junction had 5 bases not matched to a gene; V was cut back by 3 bases and J by 6 bases. CDR1 and CDR2 (germline): SGHTA, FQGTGA. The CDR3 contains 14 residues. Full variable domain (outside the CDR3, taken from reference TRBV7-3 and TRBJ2-3): GAGVSQTPSNKVTEKGKYVELRCDPISGHTALYWYRQSLGQGPEFLIYFQGTGAADDSGLPNDRFFAVRPEGSVSTLKIQRTERGDSAVYLCASSFGTRGDTQYFGPGTRLTVL.

This rearrangement joins TRBV27 to TRBJ2-7; D gene ambiguous. CDR1 is MNHEY and CDR2 is SMNVEV in the germline V gene (reference sequence). Trimming took 5 bases from V and 5 from J, leaving 13 bases between them. There are 13 residues in the CDR3. CDR3 amino acids: CASSRISYHEQYF. As DNA, the CDR3 is TGTGCCAGCAGTCGTATCAGCTATCACGAGCAGTACTTC.

The chain is built from TRBV5-6 and TRBJ2-7; D remains unclear. This CDR3 contains 15 residues. Per the germline V gene, CDR1 is SGHDT and CDR2 is YYEEEE. V was shortened by 3 bases and J by 0 bases, with 13 bases between the two germline ends. This CDR3 reads CASSYRVGYSYEQYF. DNA for the CDR3: TGTGCCAGCAGCTACCGGGTAGGATACTCCTACGAGCAGTACTTC.

The chain couples TRBV5-4 to TRBJ2-3; D remains unclear. Germline V gene lookup returns CDR1 SGHNT and CDR2 YYREEE (reference sequence). CDR3 length: 15 residues. Trimming took off 2 bases at V and 0 bases at J, with 10 bases between the two ends. CDR3 region: CASSFQQRSTDTQYF. The CDR3 coding sequence is TGTGCCAGCAGCTTTCAACAGCGTAGCACAGATACGCAGTATTTT.

The gene calls are TRBV9 and TRBJ2-1; D call uncertain. The CDR3 is 14 amino acids. Germline CDR1 reads SGDLS; CDR2 reads YYNGEE. Trimming stripped 0 bases from V and 8 bases from J, with 12 bases between. The DNA for the CDR3 is TGTGCCAGCAGCGTAGTTGGAGCGTCCTATGAGCAGTTCTTC. Encoded protein: CASSVVGASYEQFF.

V and J are TRBV7-6 and TRBJ2-3; TRBD2 might be the D (5 bases). Germline CDR1 and CDR2: SGHVS and FNYEAQ. Trimming removed 0 bases at V and 5 bases at J, with 6 bases between. The length of the CDR3 is 13 residues. CDR3 amino acids: CASSLAGEDTQYF. In nucleotides, the CDR3 is TGTGCCAGCAGCTTAGCCGGGGAAGATACGCAGTATTTT. Complete variable domain (other parts from reference TRBV7-6 and TRBJ2-3): GAGVSQSPRYKVTKRGQDVALRCDPISGHVSLYWYRQALGQGPEFLTYFNYEAQQDKSGLPNDRFSAERPEGSISTLTIQRTEQRDSAMYRCASSLAGEDTQYFGPGTRLTVL.

The chain joins TRBV10-3 to TRBJ1-1; D remains unclear. This CDR3 region has 11 residues. V shed 5 bases and J shed 5 bases, with 6 bases lying between them. CDR1 is ENHRY and CDR2 is SYGVKD in the germline V gene. Here the CDR3 DNA reads TGTGCCATCAGTCATTTGACTGAAGCTTTCTTT. It yields the protein CAISHLTEAFF.

This chain connects TRBV7-2 to TRBJ1-4, with TRBD1 matching 10 bases. This CDR3 contains 14 residues. J gave up 7 bases and V 4 bases, and 3 bases lay outside the gene matches. The germline CDR1 and CDR2 sequences are SGHTA and FQGNSA. CDR3 sequence: CASSYRTGGEKLFF. DNA of the CDR3: TGTGCCAGCAGCTACAGGACAGGGGGTGAAAAACTGTTTTTT.

CDR3 sequence (DNA): TGTGCCAGCAGCTCAATGGGACAGCTCCCAGATACGCAGTATTTT. Translation gives CASSSMGQLPDTQYF. V gene TRBV5-8 combines with J gene TRBJ2-3, with 7 bases identical to TRBD1. The CDR3 consists of 15 residues. V was clipped by 3 bases and J by 4 bases; unmatched bases: 8. Germline V gene sequence: CDR1 SGHTS, CDR2 YDEGEE.

The V call is TRBV28, the J call TRBJ1-2; possible D gene TRBD1, 6 bases. This CDR3 comprises 16 residues. V gave up 2 bases and J gave up 8 bases, with 21 bases separating them. Per the germline V gene, CDR1 is MDHEN and CDR2 is SYDVKM. Written as DNA, the CDR3 is TGTGCCAGCAGTTTACCCGGCGGGGGCCGGAAAGAAGGCTACACCTTC. It yields the protein CASSLPGGGRKEGYTF.

V is TRBV29-1 and J is TRBJ2-7, with 7 bases fitting TRBD1. V lost 7 bases and J lost 2; bases outside the gene matches: 5. The CDR3 consists of 12 residues. The V gene's germline CDR1 is SQVTM and CDR2 ANQGSEA. This CDR3 reads CSGGQDTYEQYF. As DNA, the CDR3 is TGCAGCGGCGGACAGGACACCTACGAGCAGTACTTC.

This clone showed up just a few times. This chain uses TRBV28 with TRBJ1-3, with D uncertain. Germline lookup yields CDR1 MDHEN and CDR2 SYDVKM. V lost 3 bases, J lost 4 bases, and 10 bases lay in between. The CDR3 length is 14 residues. Here the CDR3 DNA reads TGTGCCAGCAGTTTGTCGGGGTACGGAAACACCATATATTTT. This translates into CASSLSGYGNTIYF. The full variable domain, its missing parts supplied by reference TRBV28 and TRBJ1-3, is DVKVTQSSRYLVKRTGEKVFLECVQDMDHENMFWYRQDPGLGLRLIYFSYDVKMKEKGDIPEGYSVSREKKERFSLILESASTNQTSMYLCASSLSGYGNTIYFGEGSWLTVV.

This chain links TRBV18 with TRBJ1-4; D is unclear. V gave up 2 bases and J gave up 4 bases, with 8 bases separating them. The CDR3 covers 14 residues. Germline V gene lookup returns CDR1 KGHSH and CDR2 LQKENI. CDR3 nucleotides: TGTGCCAGCTCACCAGTTCCAGATAATGAAAAACTGTTTTTT. It is translated as CASSPVPDNEKLFF. Full variable domain (remainder filled in from reference TRBV18 and TRBJ1-4): NAGVMQNPRHLVRRRGQEARLRCSPMKGHSHVYWYRQLPEEGLKFMVYLQKENIIDESGMPKERFSAEFPKEGPSILRIQQVVRGDSAAYFCASSPVPDNEKLFFGSGTQLSVL.

This chain connects TRBV5-6 to TRBJ2-3; TRBD2 aligns across 8 bases. The CDR3 is made up of 15 amino acids. The V gene's germline CDR1 is SGHDT and CDR2 YYEEEE. V lost 2 bases and J lost 2; bases outside the gene matches: 4. Here the CDR3 reads CASSLPGLDTDTQYF. As DNA, the CDR3 is TGTGCCAGCAGCTTACCGGGACTAGACACAGATACGCAGTATTTT.

This clone appeared a few times. The rearrangement joins TRBV11-3 to TRBJ1-4; D is unclear. The ends were cut back, 3 bases at V and 10 bases at J, with 12 bases in the middle. The germline V gene has CDR1 SGHNT and CDR2 YENEEA. The CDR3 has 13 amino acids. The CDR3 sequence is CASSFEAGSKLFF. CDR3 bases: TGTGCCAGCAGCTTCGAGGCCGGGTCAAAACTGTTTTTT.

DNA for the CDR3: TGTGCCAGCAGCCCCGGGCCTGGTGGTAGGAATGAGCAGTTCTTC. This translates into CASSPGPGGRNEQFF. This sequence joins TRBV7-2 and TRBJ2-1; no firm D call. V lost 5 bases, J lost 7 bases, and 18 bases lay in between. The CDR3 consists of 15 residues. Germline CDR1 is SGHTA and CDR2 is FQGNSA.

About this clone: Other DNA variants within this sample encode the same CDR3. V and J are TRBV5-4 and TRBJ2-7; tentatively, D is TRBD1 or TRBD2 (5 bases each). V was shortened by 0 bases and J by 2 bases, with 12 bases between the two germline ends. Germline CDR1 and CDR2: SGHNT and YYREEE (reference sequence). The CDR3 extends over 15 amino acids. The CDR3 nucleotides read TGTGCCAGCAGCTTGGTGGGGACGCTAACCTACGAGCAGTACTTC. Encoded protein: CASSLVGTLTYEQYF. Complete variable domain (other parts from reference TRBV5-4 and TRBJ2-7): ETGVTQSPTHLIKTRGQQVTLRCSSQSGHNTVSWYQQALGQGPQFIFQYYREEENGRGNFPPRFSGLQFPNYSSELNVNALELDDSALYLCASSLVGTLTYEQYFGPGTRLTVT.

The chain recombines TRBV21-1 with TRBJ2-6; the D call in the table, TRBD1, was not verified against the DNA. TRBV21-1 is a known pseudogene. The CDR3 runs 18 residues. The CDR3 spells CASSNPGTGGSGANVLTF. The CDR3 DNA is TGTGCCAGCAGCAACCCCGGGACAGGGGGTTCTGGGGCCAACGTCCTGACTTTC.

The chain links TRBV5-1 to TRBJ2-2; TRBD1 matches 10 bases. The J segment lost 3 bases and the V segment lost 0 bases, leaving 5 bases of the junction unmatched. CDR1 and CDR2 (germline): SGHRS, YFSETQ. CDR3 length: 17 residues. This CDR3 reads CASSLEPGQGYTGELFF. DNA for the CDR3: TGCGCCAGCAGCTTGGAACCGGGACAGGGGTACACCGGGGAGCTGTTTTTT.